This T cell receptor (beta chain) was sequenced during a study of blood T cell repertoires in COVID-19. Across the whole study: There were acute and convalescent COVID-19 samples, and they came from the United States, Italy and Spain. PBMCs, B-cell-depleted T cells, or T cells were the source of the cDNA or gDNA that made up the material.

Original processing methods: Estimation of nucleated cell counts relied on the amplification of reference gene primers. Sequenced by immunoSEQ multiplex PCR; TCRdb stores in-frame clones only, minus some. The D gene and trimming were derived from the DNA, and the V and J assignments and clone size from that table. The sample carries about 210,000 clones, about four fifths recorded once. Self-reported history from a screening survey and questionnaire set each donor's cohort. Losses at the gene ends were 6 bases for V and 2 bases for J; bases not matched to a gene: 9. Germline CDR1 is MNHEY and CDR2 is SVGEGT. The CDR3 has 17 amino acids.

The chain combines TRBV6-2 or TRBV6-3 with TRBJ2-6; 8 bases match TRBD1. The receptor comes from a woman aged 45-65 years with acute COVID-19. The sequenced sample was PBMCs or T cells enriched from blood (not recorded which). The CDR3, as DNA: TGTGCCAGCAGACCTGACAGGGGTAGCACTGGGGCCAACGTCCTGACTTTC. Translating gives CASRPDRGSTGANVLTF.